One sample yielded the 17 T cell receptor beta chains listed below, sequenced in a study of cytomegalovirus exposure and HLA in healthy donors. The PCR contained 60 Vbeta and 13 Jbeta primers. This table comes from immunoSEQ multiplex PCR, and its TCRdb copy is limited to in-frame clones, with some not included. This sample carries about 120,000 clones, 75% to 85% of them seen once, and the ten largest clones take 3.5% to 4.5%. Sequenced: PBMCs. Every receptor here comes from a man between 25 and 39 years old in good health and CMV-seropositive.

About this clone itself: At the DNA level, this CDR3 is encoded by other sequences in the same sample as well. The rearrangement links TRBV25-1 to TRBJ1-2, with a tentative D call TRBD1 (6 bases). Germline V gene sequence: CDR1 MGHDK, CDR2 SYGVNS. V lost 5 bases and J lost 6, with 10 bases in between. The CDR3 contains 12 residues. CDR3 sequence: CASSWSGDGYTF. CDR3 bases: TGTGCCAGCAGTTGGTCAGGGGATGGCTACACCTTC.

CDR3 sequence reads: CASRLAPTGAGEQYF. The DNA of the CDR3 is TGTGCAAGTCGCTTAGCCCCGACAGGGGCTGGTGAGCAGTACTTC. This chain connects TRBV12-2 to TRBJ2-7; the DNA was not used to check the table's D call, TRBD1. TRBV12-2 is listed as a pseudogene. This CDR3 spans 15 amino acids.

The chain employs TRBV7-9 and TRBJ1-2; a weak D match, TRBD1 (6 bases). The CDR3 is made up of 15 amino acids. The V end was cut by 1 base, the J end by 6 bases, with 15 bases between. Germline loops: CDR1 SEHNR, CDR2 FQNEAQ (reference sequence). CDR3 nucleotide sequence: TGTGCCAGCAGCTTAGAAGGGGGACCTGGGGATGGCTACACCTTC. Protein product: CASSLEGGPGDGYTF.

The gene calls are TRBV2 and TRBJ2-7; TRBD2 agrees at 9 bases. V gave up 6 bases and J gave up 0 bases; unmatched junction bases: 9. Germline V gene sequence: CDR1 SNHLY, CDR2 FYNNEI. The CDR3 totals 16 residues. CDR3 DNA: TGTGCCAGCAGCCCCTTGACTAGCGGTAGCTCCTACGAGCAGTACTTC. Amino acids: CASSPLTSGSSYEQYF.

The chain links TRBV29-1 to TRBJ1-3; D unresolved. The V end was cut by 2 bases, the J end by 0 bases, with 14 bases between. This CDR3 is 16 amino acids long. Germline-derived CDR1 and CDR2 are SQVTM and ANQGSEA. The CDR3 region has the DNA TGCAGCGTTGAACCGAAGGAGGGAAGCTCTGGAAACACCATATATTTT. It yields the protein CSVEPKEGSSGNTIYF.

The chain employs TRBV11-2 and TRBJ2-7, with 13 bases identical to TRBD2. Germline V gene lookup returns CDR1 SGHAT and CDR2 FQNNGV. V shed 3 bases and J 2 bases; nucleotides not matched to a gene: 13. The CDR3 is 19 amino acids. CDR3: CASSLRLGLAGVFPYEQYF. The CDR3 nucleotides are TGTGCCAGCAGCTTGCGACTCGGACTAGCGGGAGTTTTCCCCTACGAGCAGTACTTC.

V usage is TRBV15 and J usage is TRBJ1-1, with no clear D. The CDR3 consists of 13 residues. V was clipped by 3 bases and J by 0 bases, with 5 bases between them. From germline, CDR1 is LNHNV and CDR2 YYDKDF (reference sequence). The CDR3 region is CATSRRLNTEAFF. CDR3 bases: TGTGCCACCAGCAGGAGGCTGAACACTGAAGCTTTCTTT.

The genes are TRBV13 and TRBJ2-7; 7 positions match TRBD1. The ends lost 4 bases at V and 4 bases at J; junction bases unmatched: 7. The CDR3 contains 14 residues. Germline CDR1 reads PRHDT; CDR2 reads FYEKMQ (reference sequence). CDR3 amino acids: CASSYRDSGYEQYF. CDR3 bases: TGTGCCAGCAGCTACCGGGACAGCGGATACGAGCAGTACTTC. Full variable domain (rest looked up from reference TRBV13 and TRBJ2-7): AAGVIQSPRHLIKEKRETATLKCYPIPRHDTVYWYQQGPGQDPQFLISFYEKMQSDKGSIPDRFSAQQFSDYHSELNMSSLELGDSALYFCASSYRDSGYEQYFGPGTRLTVT.

This chain's CDR3 is CASSFGQGRKREQFF. DNA for the CDR3: TGTGCCAGCAGTTTTGGGCAGGGAAGGAAGCGTGAGCAGTTCTTC. The chain combines TRBV28 with TRBJ2-1; D may be TRBD1 (5 bases). In germline, CDR1 is MDHEN, CDR2 SYDVKM. V was trimmed by 3 bases and J by 9 bases, leaving 18 bases between them. This CDR3 has 15 amino acids. Full variable domain (outside the CDR3, taken from reference TRBV28 and TRBJ2-1): DVKVTQSSRYLVKRTGEKVFLECVQDMDHENMFWYRQDPGLGLRLIYFSYDVKMKEKGDIPEGYSVSREKKERFSLILESASTNQTSMYLCASSFGQGRKREQFFGPGTRLTVL.

There are a few counts of this clone. A far larger clone lies a single base away; this is likely a read error. Other DNA sequences in this specimen translate into the identical CDR3. This chain connects TRBV9 to TRBJ1-6, with D possibly TRBD1 on 6 matching bases. CDR1 is SGDLS, CDR2 YYNGEE, per germline. Trimming removed 3 bases at V and 7 bases at J, with 14 bases between. This CDR3 is 15 amino acids long. This chain's CDR3 is CASSAGQTYNSPLHF. The CDR3 DNA is TGTGCCAGCAGCGCTGGACAGACATACAATTCACCCCTCCACTTT.

The chain couples TRBV19 to TRBJ2-2; TRBD2 matches at 15 bases. Germline CDR1 reads LNHDA; CDR2 reads SQIVND (reference sequence). This CDR3 has 14 amino acids. Trimming took 8 bases from V and 7 from J; bases not matched to a gene: 2. The CDR3, as DNA: TGTGCCAGTCGGACTAGCGGGAGGGTCGGGGAGCTGTTTTTT. Translating gives CASRTSGRVGELFF.

This clone was picked up one time. The rearrangement joins TRBV9 to TRBJ2-7; possible D gene TRBD1, 6 bases. This CDR3 comprises 14 residues. Trimming pared 3 bases from V and 5 bases from J, leaving 15 bases between. Germline CDR1 SGDLS, CDR2 YYNGEE. The CDR3 here is CASSEGGYKNEQYF. Written as DNA, the CDR3 is TGTGCCAGCAGCGAAGGGGGTTACAAGAACGAGCAGTACTTC.

The genes are TRBV4-2 and TRBJ1-6; 8 positions agree with TRBD1. The CDR3 runs to 14 residues. Germline lookup yields CDR1 LGHNA and CDR2 YNFKEQ. Losses at the gene ends were 4 bases for V and 14 bases for J; bases not matched to a gene: 10. The chain's CDR3 is CASSRGQGGVTLHF. In nucleotides, the CDR3 is TGTGCCAGCAGCCGCGGACAGGGAGGAGTGACCCTCCACTTT.

This chain joins TRBV25-1 and TRBJ1-2; possibly TRBD1 for D (5 bases). Trimming stripped 5 bases from V and 8 bases from J, with 27 bases between. The germline CDR1 and CDR2 sequences are MGHDK and SYGVNS. The CDR3 runs to 17 residues. The CDR3 DNA sequence: TGTGCCAGCAGTTCCTACGGTGGGAGGGGAGGTCGCTGGGGCTACACCTTC. It yields the protein CASSSYGGRGGRWGYTF.

V is TRBV11-3 and J is TRBJ1-1; no reliable D call. CDR1 and CDR2 from the germline V gene are SGHNT and YENEEA. The CDR3 totals 15 residues. V was shortened by 3 bases and J by 1 base, with 12 bases between the two germline ends. The CDR3 DNA reads TGTGCCAGCAGCTTTAGTGAGGTTCCGAACACTGAAGCTTTCTTT. Protein sequence: CASSFSEVPNTEAFF.

In its sample, this clone was seen a few times. The chain recombines TRBV28 with TRBJ2-1; TRBD2 agrees at 11 bases. This CDR3 is 15 amino acids long. With V trimmed by 5 bases and J by 4 bases, 4 bases remained unmatched. Germline CDR1 and CDR2: MDHEN and SYDVKM. The CDR3 DNA reads TGTGCCAGCAGTACTACTAGCGGGGGTTACAATGAGCAGTTCTTC. Amino acid sequence: CASSTTSGGYNEQFF.

The V gene is TRBV5-1, the J gene TRBJ1-2; D is possibly TRBD1 (5 bases). The CDR3 consists of 14 residues. Trimming took 4 bases from V and 4 from J, leaving 14 bases between them. Germline loops: CDR1 SGHRS, CDR2 YFSETQ. CDR3 sequence reads: CASSTAGGGYGYTF. CDR3 nucleotide sequence: TGCGCCAGCAGCACCGCGGGGGGGGGCTATGGCTACACCTTC.